One sample yielded the 6 T cell receptor beta chains listed below, sequenced in a study of blood T cells in healthy people across ages. A second PCR of 7 to 11 cycles used a sample-barcoded 5' primer and a J-beta primer mix. One entry per CDR3 protein results from TCRdb running MiXCR on the 5' RACE reads. The table shows some 790,000 distinct CDR3 sequences, with roughly 26% occurring only once. Sequenced material: blood. The receptors come from a woman older than 75 in good health.

This clonotype has a handful of counts. The V and J genes are TRBV20-1 and TRBJ1-1; 12 nucleotides align to TRBD1. The germline V gene has CDR1 DFQATT and CDR2 SNEGSKA (reference sequence). The CDR3 consists of 14 residues. After removal of 2 bases from V and 10 bases from J, the junction contained 8 bases not matched to a gene. The CDR3 coding sequence is TGCAGTGCTAGAAACCGGGACAGGGGGCCTGGAGCTTTCTTT. Its translation is CSARNRDRGPGAFF.

This clonotype was seen more than once but under ten times. The CDR3 loop reads CASSQGRTGLMNTEAFF. DNA of the CDR3: TGCGCCAGCAGCCAAGGCCGGACAGGGCTAATGAACACTGAAGCTTTCTTT. J is TRBJ1-1 and V is TRBV4-3; TRBD1 agrees at 8 bases. The CDR3 sequence is 17 residues long. In germline, CDR1 is LGHNA, CDR2 YSLEER. Germline trimming cut 1 base from V and 0 bases from J; bases unmatched to any gene: 7.

V gene TRBV5-5 combines with J gene TRBJ1-2; D is unclear. This CDR3 region has 18 residues. V was pared by 1 base and J by 0 bases, with 19 bases between. Germline V lookup: CDR1 SGHKS, CDR2 YYEKEE (reference sequence). Written as DNA, the CDR3 is TGTGCCAGCAGCTTGCGATCGATGAGTGGCAGATCTAACTATGGCTACACCTTC. Its protein is CASSLRSMSGRSNYGYTF.

In its sample, this clonotype was seen many times. The rearrangement uses TRBV30 and TRBJ2-3; 8 nucleotides match TRBD2. Germline V CDR1 and CDR2: GTSNPN, SVGIG (reference sequence). V gave up 2 bases and J gave up 1 base; unmatched junction bases: 11. The CDR3 sequence is 17 residues long. The CDR3 DNA sequence: TGTGCCTGGAGTCCTACTTATAGCGGGGACCGCACAGATACGCAGTATTTT. It yields the protein CAWSPTYSGDRTDTQYF.

In its sample, this clonotype was seen many times. The chain links TRBV5-1 to TRBJ2-1; the match to TRBD2 covers 9 bases. The CDR3 totals 15 residues. V gave up 2 bases and J gave up 3 bases; unmatched junction bases: 3. The V gene's germline CDR1 is SGHRS and CDR2 YFSETQ. The CDR3 region is CASSLGAGGYNEQFF. CDR3 DNA: TGCGCCAGCAGCTTAGGAGCGGGGGGCTACAATGAGCAGTTCTTC.

In this sample, this clonotype turned up many times. V usage is TRBV21-1 and J usage is TRBJ2-7; the table's D call, TRBD1, was not checked against the DNA. TRBV21-1 has pseudogene status. CDR3 size: 15 residues. DNA of the CDR3: TGTGCCAGCAGCAAGGGGACAGACCCCTTGTACCAGCAGTACTTC. It specifies CASSKGTDPLYQQYF.